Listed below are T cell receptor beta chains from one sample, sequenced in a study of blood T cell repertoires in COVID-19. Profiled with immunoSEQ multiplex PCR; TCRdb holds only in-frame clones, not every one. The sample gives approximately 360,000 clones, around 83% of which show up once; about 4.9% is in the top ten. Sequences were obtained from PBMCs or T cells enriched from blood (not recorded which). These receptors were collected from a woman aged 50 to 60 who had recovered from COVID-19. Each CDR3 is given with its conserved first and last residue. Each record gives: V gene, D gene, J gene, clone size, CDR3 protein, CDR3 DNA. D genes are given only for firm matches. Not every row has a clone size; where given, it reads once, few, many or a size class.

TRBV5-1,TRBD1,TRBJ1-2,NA,CASSRGDRTSSSYGYTF,TGCGCCAGCAGCCGGGGGGACAGGACCTCGTCGAGCTATGGCTACACCTTC
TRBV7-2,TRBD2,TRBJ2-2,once,CASSPGRGGTNTGELFF,TGTGCCAGCAGCCCCGGGAGGGGGGGGACCAACACCGGGGAGCTGTTTTTT
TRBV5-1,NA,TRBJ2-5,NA,CASSLGTAGETQYF,TGCGCCAGCAGCTTGGGAACGGCGGGGGAGACCCAGTACTTC
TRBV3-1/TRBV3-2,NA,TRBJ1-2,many,CASSQAGQGNGYTF,TGTGCCAGCAGCCAAGCTGGTCAGGGGAACGGCTACACCTTC
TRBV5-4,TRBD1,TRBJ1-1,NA,CASSTGQGKGSTEAFF,TGTGCCAGCAGCACCGGACAGGGTAAGGGAAGCACTGAAGCTTTCTTT
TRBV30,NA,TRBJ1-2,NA,CAWLRSRGLYGYTF,TGTGCCTGGCTCAGAAGCAGGGGTTTGTATGGCTACACCTTC
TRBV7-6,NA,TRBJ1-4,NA,CASSLLYSPNEKLFF,TGTGCCAGCAGCTTGTTGTACAGTCCAAATGAAAAACTGTTTTTT
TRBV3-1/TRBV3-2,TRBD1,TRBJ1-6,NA,CASSHQGASNSPLHF,TGTGCCAGCAGCCATCAGGGGGCTAGCAATTCACCCCTCCACTTT
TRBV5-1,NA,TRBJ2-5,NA,CASSLVRGSPQETQYF,TGCGCCAGCAGCTTGGTTCGGGGTTCCCCCCAAGAGACCCAGTACTTC
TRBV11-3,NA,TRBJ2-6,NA,CASSLGGSSGANVLTF,TGTGCCAGCAGCTTAGGGGGCAGCTCTGGGGCCAACGTCCTGACTTTC
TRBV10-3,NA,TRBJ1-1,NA,CAISATVNTEAFF,TGTGCCATCAGCGCGACAGTGAACACTGAAGCTTTCTTT
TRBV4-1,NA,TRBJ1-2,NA,CASSQAGLGDYGYTF,TGCGCCAGCAGCCAAGCGGGACTCGGTGACTATGGCTACACCTTC
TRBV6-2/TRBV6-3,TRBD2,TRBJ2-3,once,CASSSLASTDTQYF,TGTGCCAGCAGTTCACTAGCGTCCACAGATACGCAGTATTTT
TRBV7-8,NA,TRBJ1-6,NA,CASSPRARSPLHF,TGTGCCAGCAGCCCGAGGGCTCGTTCACCCCTCCACTTT
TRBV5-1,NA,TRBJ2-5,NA,CASSPMEGRETQYF,TGCGCCAGCAGCCCCATGGAGGGACGGGAGACCCAGTACTTC
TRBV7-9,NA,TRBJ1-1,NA,CASGDSSTEAFF,TGTGCCAGCGGGGACTCTAGCACTGAAGCTTTCTTT
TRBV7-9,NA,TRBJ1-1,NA,CASTPGGRGENTEAFF,TGTGCCAGCACCCCGGGGGGTCGGGGCGAGAACACTGAAGCTTTCTTT
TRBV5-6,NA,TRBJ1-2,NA,CASSLDQNYGYTF,TGTGCCAGCAGCCTAGACCAGAACTATGGCTACACCTTC
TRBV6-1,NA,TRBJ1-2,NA,CASSEAGQKTYGYTF,TGTGCCAGCAGTGAAGCAGGACAGAAAACCTATGGCTACACCTTC
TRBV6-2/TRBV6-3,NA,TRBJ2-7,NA,CASSYPGLLSYEQYF,TGTGCCAGCAGTTACCCCGGACTGCTGTCCTACGAGCAGTACTTC
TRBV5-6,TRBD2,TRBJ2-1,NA,CASSPLALAGAPYNEQFF,TGTGCCAGCAGCCCCCTGGCACTAGCGGGAGCTCCCTACAATGAGCAGTTCTTC
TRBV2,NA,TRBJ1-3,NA,CASNPGGAGNTIYF,TGTGCCAGCAACCCCGGGGGAGCTGGAAACACCATATATTTT
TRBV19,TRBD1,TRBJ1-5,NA,CASSIATGVSNQPQHF,TGTGCCAGTAGTATAGCCACAGGGGTTAGCAATCAGCCCCAGCATTTT
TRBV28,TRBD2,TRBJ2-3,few,CASSLAGGFTDTQYF,TGTGCCAGCAGTTTAGCGGGGGGTTTCACAGATACGCAGTATTTT
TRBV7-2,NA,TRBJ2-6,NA,CASSPSGANVLTF,TGTGCCAGCAGTCCATCTGGGGCCAACGTCCTGACTTTC
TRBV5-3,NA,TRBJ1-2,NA,CARSLPISKIANYGYTF,TGTGCCAGAAGCTTACCTATATCCAAAATAGCTAACTATGGCTACACCTTC
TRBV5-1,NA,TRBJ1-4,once,CASSSSTRARTDEKLFF,TGCGCCAGCAGCTCGTCAACTAGGGCCAGAACAGATGAAAAACTGTTTTTT
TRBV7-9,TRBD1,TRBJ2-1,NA,CASRKGADGNEQFF,TGTGCCAGCAGGAAGGGGGCGGACGGGAATGAGCAGTTCTTC
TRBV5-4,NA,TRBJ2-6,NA,CASSFAGAWGANVLTF,TGTGCCAGCAGCTTTGCGGGGGCGTGGGGGGCCAACGTCCTGACTTTC
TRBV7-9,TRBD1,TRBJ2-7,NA,CASSPIRTGSSYEQYF,TGTGCCAGCAGCCCGATAAGGACAGGTAGCTCCTACGAGCAGTACTTC
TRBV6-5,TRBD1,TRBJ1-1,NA,CASSYSPGGLHTEAFF,TGTGCCAGCAGTTACTCACCAGGGGGCCTTCACACTGAAGCTTTCTTT
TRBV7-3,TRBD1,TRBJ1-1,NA,CASSSFGGSRGPAEAFF,TGTGCCAGCAGCTCCTTTGGGGGGTCCAGGGGGCCGGCTGAAGCTTTCTTT
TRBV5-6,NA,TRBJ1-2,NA,CASSFGPQGGSGYTF,TGTGCCAGCAGCTTTGGTCCCCAGGGAGGAAGTGGCTACACCTTC
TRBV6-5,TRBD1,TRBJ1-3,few,CASHRGFASGNTIYF,TGTGCCTCCCACAGGGGTTTTGCATCTGGAAACACCATATATTTT
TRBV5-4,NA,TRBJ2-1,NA,CASSRGAGQYNEQFF,TGTGCCAGCAGCCGGGGGGCGGGTCAGTACAATGAGCAGTTCTTC
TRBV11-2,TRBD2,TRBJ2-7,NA,CASSQSPSGRGEQYF,TGTGCCAGCAGCCAAAGCCCGAGCGGGAGGGGGGAGCAGTACTTC
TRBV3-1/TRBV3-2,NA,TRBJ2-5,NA,CASSRGLQETQYF,TGTGCCAGCAGCCGTGGACTACAAGAGACCCAGTACTTC
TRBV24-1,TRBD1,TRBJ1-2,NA,CATSGGQGRGYTF,TGTGCCACCAGTGGAGGACAGGGTCGCGGCTACACCTTC
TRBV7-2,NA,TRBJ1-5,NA,CASSLTGGNQPQHF,TGTGCCAGCAGCTTAACCGGGGGCAATCAGCCCCAGCATTTT
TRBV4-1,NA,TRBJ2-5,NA,CASSLVGQGGETQYF,TGCGCCAGCAGCCTCGTTGGGCAGGGTGGGGAGACCCAGTACTTC
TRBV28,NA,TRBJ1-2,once,CAIQGYGGYTF,TGTGCCATCCAGGGTTACGGCGGCTACACCTTC
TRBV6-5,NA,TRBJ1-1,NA,CASSYWPGIDTEAFF,TGTGCCAGCAGTTACTGGCCGGGGATCGACACTGAAGCTTTCTTT
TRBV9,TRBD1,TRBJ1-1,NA,CASSVGWDRNTEAFF,TGTGCCAGCAGCGTAGGTTGGGACAGAAACACTGAAGCTTTCTTT
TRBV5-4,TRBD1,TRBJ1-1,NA,CASSDMTGKYTEAFF,TGTGCCAGCAGCGATATGACAGGGAAGTACACTGAAGCTTTCTTT
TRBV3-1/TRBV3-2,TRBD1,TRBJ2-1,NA,CASSIGTGINEQFF,TGTGCCAGCAGCATAGGGACAGGGATCAATGAGCAGTTCTTC
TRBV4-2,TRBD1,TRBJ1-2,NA,CASSPAITGATDGYTF,TGTGCCAGCAGCCCCGCTATCACAGGGGCCACGGACGGCTACACCTTC
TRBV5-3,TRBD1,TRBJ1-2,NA,CARSLAQGAIGYTF,TGTGCCAGAAGCTTGGCACAGGGGGCGATCGGCTACACCTTC
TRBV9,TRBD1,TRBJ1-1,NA,CASSPGTGRNLNTEAFF,TGTGCCAGCAGCCCAGGGACAGGGAGAAACCTGAACACTGAAGCTTTCTTT
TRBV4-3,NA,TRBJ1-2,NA,CASSQDLLLPYGYTF,TGCGCCAGCAGCCAAGATCTTCTCCTACCGTATGGCTACACCTTC
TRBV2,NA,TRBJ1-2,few,CASSVNTDGYTF,TGTGCCAGCAGTGTAAATACGGATGGCTACACCTTC
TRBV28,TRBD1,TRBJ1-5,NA,CASDRGSNQPQHF,TGTGCCAGCGACAGGGGTAGCAATCAGCCCCAGCATTTT
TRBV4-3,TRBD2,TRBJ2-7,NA,CASSQDWSSGTYEQYF,TGCGCCAGCAGCCAAGATTGGTCTAGCGGGACCTACGAGCAGTACTTC
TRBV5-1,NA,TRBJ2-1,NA,CASSSDRKPLGEQFF,TGCGCCAGCAGCTCCGACAGAAAACCTCTGGGTGAGCAGTTCTTC